These 23 T cell receptor beta chains share one sample of origin, sequenced in a study of shared clonotypes between healthy human individuals. Only in-frame clones appear in the TCRdb table, and some are missing; sequencing was by immunoSEQ multiplex PCR. Of roughly 500,000 clones in the sample, over 75% are singletons; the top ten hold over 9.5%. The sequenced material came from PBMCs. These receptor sequences come from a woman between 35 and 50 years old in good health. Some clones in this sample may be carry-over from other donors' samples.

A note on this clone: This likely reflects a read error, since a far larger clone is one base away. CDR3 DNA: TGCGCCAGCAGCTTGCCCCTTCAACAGGGAATTGGAAGTTGCTACACCTTC. Translating it yields CASSLPLQQGIGSCYTF. This chain connects TRBV5-1 to TRBJ1-2, with D maybe TRBD1 (6 bases). V was trimmed by 1 base and J by 9 bases, leaving 25 bases between them. This CDR3 region has 17 residues. Germline V lookup: CDR1 SGHRS, CDR2 YFSETQ.

The CDR3 region has the DNA TGCAGTGCTAGAGGCCCGCTGGCCCAGCATTTT. This sequence encodes CSARGPLAQHF. The chain combines TRBV20-1 with TRBJ1-5; D is undetermined. The CDR3 length is 11 residues. The V end lost 1 base, the J end lost 11 bases, and 9 bases lay between the germline ends. CDR1 and CDR2 from the germline V gene are DFQATT and SNEGSKA (reference sequence).

This clone was seen more than once but under ten times. This chain uses TRBV4-3 with TRBJ2-1; 8 bases are a match to TRBD2. V trimming: 1 base; J trimming: 4 bases; junction bases outside the gene matches: 6. Germline CDR1 and CDR2: LGHNA and YSLEER. The CDR3 covers 16 residues. The CDR3 bases are TGCGCCAGCAGCCAAGCTAGCGGGCTCTATTACAATGAGCAGTTCTTC. This encodes CASSQASGLYYNEQFF.

The CDR3 DNA is TGTGCCAGTAACACAGGGGCAACGGACTATGGCTACACCTTC. Translating gives CASNTGATDYGYTF. The chain uses TRBV19 and TRBJ1-2; 7 bases align to TRBD1. Germline CDR1 LNHDA, CDR2 SQIVND (reference sequence). Trimming at V came to 7 bases and at J to 3 bases, leaving 8 bases not matched to a gene. CDR3 size: 14 residues.

V gene TRBV28 combines with J gene TRBJ2-2; no definite D call. The germline V gene encodes CDR1 MDHEN and CDR2 SYDVKM. The V and J ends lost 5 bases and 6 bases respectively, with 13 bases between them. The CDR3 loop spans 14 amino acids. The CDR3 DNA follows: TGTGCCAGCAGTCTACGACACTTCCCCGGGGAGCTGTTTTTT. Translating it yields CASSLRHFPGELFF. Full variable domain (remainder filled in from reference TRBV28 and TRBJ2-2): DVKVTQSSRYLVKRTGEKVFLECVQDMDHENMFWYRQDPGLGLRLIYFSYDVKMKEKGDIPEGYSVSREKKERFSLILESASTNQTSMYLCASSLRHFPGELFFGEGSRLTVL.

On this clone itself: One base separates it from a far larger clone, so it is likely a read error. V gene TRBV6-1 combines with J gene TRBJ2-7; 7 nucleotides match TRBD1. Trimming took 5 bases from V and 2 from J; bases not matched to a gene: 6. The CDR3 runs to 14 residues. Germline V CDR1 and CDR2: MNHNS, SASEGT. CDR3 in DNA: TGTGCCAGCAGTAACAGGGGCGAAACCTACGAGCAGTACTTC. Its translation is CASSNRGETYEQYF.

The chain recombines TRBV2 with TRBJ2-1; 10 nucleotides align to TRBD2. Germline assignment: CDR1 SNHLY and CDR2 FYNNEI. The CDR3 has 14 residues. The V gene end was trimmed by 7 bases and the J gene end by 9 bases; junction bases not matched to a gene: 9. The CDR3 DNA is TGTGCCAGCATGCGGACTAGCGGTGGCGGTGAGCAGTTCTTC. Protein sequence: CASMRTSGGGEQFF.

The chain combines TRBV10-2 with TRBJ2-2; 8 bases line up with TRBD1. This CDR3 region has 16 residues. Trimming cost V 5 bases and J 3 bases; bases outside gene matches: 8. The germline gives CDR1 WSHSY, CDR2 SAAADI. Here the CDR3 DNA reads TGCGCCAGCAGTCCTACAGGGGGACTGGACACCGGGGAGCTGTTTTTT. This gives the protein CASSPTGGLDTGELFF.

The rearrangement links TRBV18 to TRBJ2-7; no clear D. Germline CDR1 and CDR2: KGHSH and LQKENI. Deletions cut 3 bases from V and 0 bases from J, with 12 bases between. This CDR3 spans 15 amino acids. Here the CDR3 reads CASSPGQSSSYEQYF. For the CDR3, the DNA is TGTGCCAGCTCACCCGGCCAGTCGAGCTCCTACGAGCAGTACTTC.

The chain couples TRBV10-3 to TRBJ2-5; unclear D gene. The CDR3 contains 13 residues. The ends were cut back, 4 bases at V and 1 base at J, with 7 bases in the middle. Germline lookup yields CDR1 ENHRY and CDR2 SYGVKD. CDR3 sequence reads: CAISGAIQETQYF. CDR3 coding DNA: TGTGCCATCAGTGGGGCTATCCAAGAGACCCAGTACTTC.

The chain is built from TRBV28 and TRBJ1-5; a possible D gene is TRBD1 (5 bases). V was pared by 5 bases and J by 0 bases, with 14 bases between. In germline, CDR1 is MDHEN, CDR2 SYDVKM. CDR3 length: 16 amino acids. This CDR3 is CASSTRRGASNQPQHF. CDR3 in DNA: TGTGCCAGCAGTACCCGGAGGGGTGCTAGCAATCAGCCCCAGCATTTT. The full variable domain, rest sourced from reference TRBV28 and TRBJ1-5, is DVKVTQSSRYLVKRTGEKVFLECVQDMDHENMFWYRQDPGLGLRLIYFSYDVKMKEKGDIPEGYSVSREKKERFSLILESASTNQTSMYLCASSTRRGASNQPQHFGDGTRLSIL.

This sequence joins TRBV5-1 and TRBJ2-5; 10 bases are shared with TRBD1. Trimming at V came to 1 base and at J to 4 bases, leaving 7 bases not matched to a gene. The CDR3 length is 16 residues. CDR1 is SGHRS and CDR2 is YFSETQ in the germline V gene. CDR3 coding DNA: TGCGCCAGCAGCTTGAACCCGGGACAGGGGTTAGAGACCCAGTACTTC. Protein sequence: CASSLNPGQGLETQYF. Based on the CDR3 plus reference TRBV5-1 and TRBJ2-5, the full variable domain is KAGVTQTPRYLIKTRGQQVTLSCSPISGHRSVSWYQQTPGQGLQFLFEYFSETQRNKGNFPGRFSGRQFSNSRSEMNVSTLELGDSALYLCASSLNPGQGLETQYFGPGTRLLVL.

With regard to this clone: Only one base separates this from a far larger clonotype, so it likely reflects a read error. The chain's CDR3 is CASSANDQPQHF. DNA of the CDR3: TGTGCCAGCAGCGCCAATGATCAGCCCCAGCATTTT. V and J are TRBV13 and TRBJ1-5; no firm D call. CDR1 is PRHDT, CDR2 FYEKMQ, per germline (reference sequence). The length of the CDR3 is 12 residues. V shed 5 bases and J shed 5 bases, with 7 bases lying between them.

This clone occurred once. The chain links TRBV19 to TRBJ1-1; D is unclear. V lost 1 base to trimming and J lost 6 bases, with 15 bases between them. Germline V CDR1 and CDR2: LNHDA, SQIVND (reference sequence). The CDR3 length is 15 residues. CDR3 protein: CASSIADWREAEAFF. CDR3 sequence (DNA): TGTGCCAGTAGTATAGCTGATTGGCGGGAGGCTGAAGCTTTCTTT. Drawing the rest from reference TRBV19 and TRBJ1-1, the complete variable domain is DGGITQSPKYLFRKEGQNVTLSCEQNLNHDAMYWYRQDPGQGLRLIYYSQIVNDFQKGDIAEGYSVSREKKESFPLTVTSAQKNPTAFYLCASSIADWREAEAFFGQGTRLTVV.

This rearrangement joins TRBV27 to TRBJ1-1, with D possibly matching TRBD1 (5 bases). This CDR3 has 14 residues. Germline V gene lookup returns CDR1 MNHEY and CDR2 SMNVEV (reference sequence). V was cut by 7 bases and J by 4 bases, with 16 bases left in between. The CDR3 here is CASKTAGLGTEAFF. CDR3 in DNA: TGTGCCAGCAAGACGGCAGGGCTAGGCACTGAAGCTTTCTTT.

The sample holds many counts of this clone. The chain combines TRBV19 with TRBJ2-6; the D gene is possibly TRBD1 (6 bases). V shed 5 bases and J shed 2 bases, with 13 bases lying between them. The CDR3 runs to 16 residues. Germline V gives CDR1 LNHDA, CDR2 SQIVND (reference sequence). The chain's CDR3 is CASSREQGTGANVLTF. CDR3 DNA: TGTGCCAGTAGTCGCGAACAGGGTACTGGGGCCAACGTCCTGACTTTC.

As for this clone: It is likely a read error: a sequence one base away is far more abundant. The chain has TRBV30 and TRBJ1-2; D call uncertain. V lost 2 bases to trimming and J lost 10 bases, with 11 bases between them. CDR3 length: 11 residues. CDR1 and CDR2 (germline): GTSNPN, SVGIG (reference sequence). This CDR3 reads CAWSYPADYTF. In nucleotides, the CDR3 is TGTGCCTGGAGTTATCCCGCGGACTACACCTTC.

The chain joins TRBV18 to TRBJ2-5; D may be TRBD2 (5 bases). This CDR3 has 13 residues. In germline, CDR1 is KGHSH, CDR2 LQKENI. V shed 6 bases and J shed 4 bases, with 12 bases lying between them. CDR3: CASSGRGGETQYF. CDR3 nucleotide sequence: TGTGCCAGCTCTGGCCGGGGTGGAGAGACCCAGTACTTC.

This chain uses TRBV4-3 with TRBJ1-1, with a tentative D call TRBD1 (6 bases). Germline CDR1 LGHNA, CDR2 YSLEER. V was cut by 0 bases and J by 10 bases, with 12 bases left in between. This CDR3 has 13 amino acids. DNA of the CDR3: TGCGCCAGCAGCCAAGACCCTGCCAGGGGAGCTTTCTTT. Encoded protein: CASSQDPARGAFF.

This clone has just one count. This sequence is one base from a far larger clone and is likely a read error. The chain uses TRBV12-5 and TRBJ2-3, with D possibly TRBD1 on 6 matching bases. Germline V lookup: CDR1 LGHNT, CDR2 FRNRAP. This CDR3 has 14 residues. CDR3 protein: CTSGPLRTEDTQYF. CDR3 bases: TGTACTAGTGGTCCTCTCCGGACAGAAGATACGCAGTATTTT.

With respect to this clone: Since a far larger clone is one base different, this is likely a read error. The same CDR3 also results from other DNA sequences found in this sample. The rearrangement links TRBV20-1 to TRBJ1-5; D ambiguous. The CDR3 is made up of 11 amino acids. Looked up from germline, CDR1 is DFQATT and CDR2 is SNEGSKA (reference sequence). CDR3 DNA: TGCAGCGCTAAGAGCAATCAGCCCCAGCATTTT. It yields the protein CSAKSNQPQHF.

On this clone itself: A read error is likely here: a far larger clone is one base away. The rearrangement uses TRBV30 and TRBJ1-2, with D uncertain. The CDR3 length is 11 residues. V was pared by 6 bases and J by 8 bases, with 13 bases between. Germline V gene lookup returns CDR1 GTSNPN and CDR2 SVGIG (reference sequence). CDR3 loop: CACGPSRGYTF. DNA for the CDR3: TGTGCCTGTGGACCCTCCCGGGGCTACACCTTC. Full variable domain (outside the CDR3, taken from reference TRBV30 and TRBJ1-2): SQTIHQWPATLVQPVGSPLSLECTVEGTSNPNLYWYRQAAGRGLQLLFYSVGIGQISSEVPQNLSASRPQDRQFILSSKKLLLSDSGFYLCACGPSRGYTFGSGTRLTVV.

A word on this clone: This CDR3 is also generated by other DNA sequences in the sample. This chain connects TRBV11-2 to TRBJ2-1; D is unresolved. Trimming left V 2 bases short and J 8 bases short, with 1 base between. This CDR3 is built from 10 residues. Germline CDR1 and CDR2: SGHAT and FQNNGV. This CDR3 reads CASSLYEQFF. Written as DNA, the CDR3 is TGTGCCAGCAGCTTATATGAGCAGTTCTTC.